This T cell receptor (beta chain) was sequenced during a study of T-cell memory formation after mild COVID-19. At the level of the study: In these data, TCR clusters were largely donor specific.

The CDR3 is 15 amino acids. The V gene end was trimmed by 0 bases and the J gene end by 9 bases; junction bases not matched to a gene: 6. Germline V CDR1 and CDR2: SGHRS, YFSETQ. This clonotype was detected only a few times. Antigen: not known. TCRdb re-derived calls from the 5' RACE reads in MiXCR, one entry per CDR3 protein. The table records 530,000 or so distinct CDR3 sequences, around a sixth of them present only once. Study-level points and caveats: Cross-reactive memory seemingly joined, as some responding clones were found in pre-infection memory. The authors left the SARS-CoV-2 specificity of second-wave clones peaking on day 37 unconfirmed.

The sample consisted of PBMCs or a T cell subset sorted from them (not recorded which). This chain joins TRBV5-1 and TRBJ2-1; TRBD2 agrees at 10 bases. The clonotype was recovered from an adult woman who had mild COVID-19 (a few samples of this study predate the infection). Cell type and time point are not known. This CDR3 is CASSLDTSGASEQFF. The DNA for the CDR3 is TGCGCCAGCAGCTTGGATACTAGCGGGGCAAGTGAGCAGTTCTTC. The full variable domain, rest sourced from reference TRBV5-1 and TRBJ2-1, is KAGVTQTPRYLIKTRGQQVTLSCSPISGHRSVSWYQQTPGQGLQFLFEYFSETQRNKGNFPGRFSGRQFSNSRSEMNVSTLELGDSALYLCASSLDTSGASEQFFGPGTRLTVL.